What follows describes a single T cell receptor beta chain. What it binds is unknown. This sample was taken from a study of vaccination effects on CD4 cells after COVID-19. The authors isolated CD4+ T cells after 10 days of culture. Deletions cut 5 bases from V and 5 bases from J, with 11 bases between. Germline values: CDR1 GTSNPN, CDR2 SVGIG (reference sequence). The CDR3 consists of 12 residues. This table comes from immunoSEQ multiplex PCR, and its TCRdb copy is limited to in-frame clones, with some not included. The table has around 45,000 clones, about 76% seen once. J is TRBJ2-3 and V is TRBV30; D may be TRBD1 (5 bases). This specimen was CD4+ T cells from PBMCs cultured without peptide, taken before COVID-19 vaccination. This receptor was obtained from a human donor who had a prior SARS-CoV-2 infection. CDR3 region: CAWDLQGDTQYF. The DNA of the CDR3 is TGTGCCTGGGACCTTCAGGGAGATACGCAGTATTTT.